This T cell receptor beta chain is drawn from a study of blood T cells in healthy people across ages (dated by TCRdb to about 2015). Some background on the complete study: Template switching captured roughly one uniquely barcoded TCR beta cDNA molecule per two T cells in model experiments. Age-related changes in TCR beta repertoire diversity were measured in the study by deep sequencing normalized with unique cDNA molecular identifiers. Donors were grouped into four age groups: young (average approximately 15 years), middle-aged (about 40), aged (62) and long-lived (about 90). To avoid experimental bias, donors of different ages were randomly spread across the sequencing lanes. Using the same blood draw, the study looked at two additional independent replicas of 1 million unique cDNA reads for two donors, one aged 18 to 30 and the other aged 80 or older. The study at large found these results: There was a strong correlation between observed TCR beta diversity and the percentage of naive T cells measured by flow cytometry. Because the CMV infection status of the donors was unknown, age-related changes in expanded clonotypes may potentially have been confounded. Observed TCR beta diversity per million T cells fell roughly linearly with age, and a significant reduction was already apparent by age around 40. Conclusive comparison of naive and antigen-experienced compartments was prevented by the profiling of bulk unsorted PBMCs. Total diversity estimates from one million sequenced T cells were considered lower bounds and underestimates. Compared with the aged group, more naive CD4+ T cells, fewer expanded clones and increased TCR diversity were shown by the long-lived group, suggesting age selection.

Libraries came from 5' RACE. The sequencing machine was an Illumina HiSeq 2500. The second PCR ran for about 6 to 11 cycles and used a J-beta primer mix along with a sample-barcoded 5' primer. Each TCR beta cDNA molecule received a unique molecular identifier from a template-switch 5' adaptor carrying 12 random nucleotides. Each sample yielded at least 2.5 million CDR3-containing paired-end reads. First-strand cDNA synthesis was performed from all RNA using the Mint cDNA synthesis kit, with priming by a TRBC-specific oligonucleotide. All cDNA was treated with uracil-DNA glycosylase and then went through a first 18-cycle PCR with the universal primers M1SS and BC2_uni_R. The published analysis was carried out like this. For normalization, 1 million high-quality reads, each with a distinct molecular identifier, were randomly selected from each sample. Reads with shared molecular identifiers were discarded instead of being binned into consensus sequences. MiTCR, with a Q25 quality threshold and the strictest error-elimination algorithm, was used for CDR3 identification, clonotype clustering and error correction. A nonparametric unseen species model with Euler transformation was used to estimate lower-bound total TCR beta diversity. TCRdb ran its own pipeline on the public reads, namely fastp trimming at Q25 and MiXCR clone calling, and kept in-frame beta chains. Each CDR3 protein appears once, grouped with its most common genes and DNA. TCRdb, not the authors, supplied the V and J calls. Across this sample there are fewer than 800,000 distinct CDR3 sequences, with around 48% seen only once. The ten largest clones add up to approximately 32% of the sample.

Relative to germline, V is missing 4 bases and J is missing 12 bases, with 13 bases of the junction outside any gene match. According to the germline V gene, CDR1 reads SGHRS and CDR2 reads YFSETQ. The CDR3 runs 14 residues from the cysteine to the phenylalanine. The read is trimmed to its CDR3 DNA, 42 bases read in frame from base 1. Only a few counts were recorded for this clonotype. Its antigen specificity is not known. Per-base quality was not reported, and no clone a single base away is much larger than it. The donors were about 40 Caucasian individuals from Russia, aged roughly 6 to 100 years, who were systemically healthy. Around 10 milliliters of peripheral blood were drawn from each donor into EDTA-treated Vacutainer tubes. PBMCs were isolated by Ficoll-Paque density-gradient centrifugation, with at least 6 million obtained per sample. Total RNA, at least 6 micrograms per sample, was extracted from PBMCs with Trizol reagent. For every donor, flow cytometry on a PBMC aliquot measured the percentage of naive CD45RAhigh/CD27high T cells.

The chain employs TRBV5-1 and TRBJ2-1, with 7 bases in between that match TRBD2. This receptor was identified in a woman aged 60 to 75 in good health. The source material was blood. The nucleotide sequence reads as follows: TGCGCCAGCAGCCCCCCCCGCGGGAGCTTTCCGCAGTTCTTC. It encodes CASSPPRGSFPQFF.